Below, 18 T cell receptor beta chains from the same sample are listed, as sequenced in a study of identical twins. TCRdb re-derived calls from the 5' RACE reads in MiXCR, one entry per CDR3 protein. The sample has about 530,000 distinct CDR3 sequences, about a fifth seen once; the top ten hold around 0.47%. This sample was also put to use in a study of yellow fever vaccine responses in identical twins.

The sample was CD4+ T cells sorted from blood. The receptor set was obtained from a woman between 18 and 30 years old in good health.

In this sample, this clonotype turned up a few times. This chain links TRBV5-1 with TRBJ2-3; possibly TRBD2 for D (5 bases). Per the germline V gene, CDR1 is SGHRS and CDR2 is YFSETQ. The CDR3 is made up of 16 amino acids. V was pared by 4 bases and J by 2 bases, with 17 bases between. CDR3 sequence reads: CASSHQPGILTDTQYF. For the CDR3, the DNA is TGCGCCAGCAGCCACCAACCGGGAATCCTCACAGATACGCAGTATTTT.

The chain employs TRBV7-2 and TRBJ2-5, with TRBD2 as a possible D gene (6 bases). Germline V gene data show CDR1 as SGHTA and CDR2 as FQGNSA. Trimming left V 7 bases short and J 5 bases short, with 20 bases between. The CDR3 length is 15 residues. The chain's CDR3 is CASNPGGPRFETQYF. CDR3 DNA: TGTGCCAGCAACCCTGGAGGGCCTCGGTTTGAGACCCAGTACTTC. Full variable domain (missing parts from reference TRBV7-2 and TRBJ2-5): GAGVSQSPSNKVTEKGKDVELRCDPISGHTALYWYRQSLGQGLEFLIYFQGNSAPDKSGLPSDRFSAERTGGSVSTLTIQRTQQEDSAVYLCASNPGGPRFETQYFGPGTRLLVL.

This clonotype was picked up a small number of times. The rearrangement joins TRBV5-1 to TRBJ1-2, with D perhaps matching TRBD1 (6 bases). Germline CDR1 reads SGHRS; CDR2 reads YFSETQ. The CDR3 contains 18 residues. V lost 4 bases and J 7 bases, leaving 29 bases between the germline ends. For the CDR3, the DNA is TGCGCCAGCAGCCCGGGGGCGGGCGCCACACCGCCCGTACGTGGCTACACCTTC. Translation gives CASSPGAGATPPVRGYTF.

This clonotype was recorded a few times. DNA of the CDR3: TGCGCCAGCAGCCAAGATCCGCGCGCGGGGAGAAAAGAGACCCAGTACTTC. It is translated as CASSQDPRAGRKETQYF. The chain uses TRBV4-1 and TRBJ2-5, with a weak D call TRBD2 (6 bases). From germline, CDR1 is MGHRA and CDR2 YSYEKL. The CDR3 contains 17 residues. V lost 0 bases, J lost 3 bases, and 17 bases lay in between.

This clonotype has more than one count but fewer than ten. This chain joins TRBV6-1 and TRBJ2-2; 9 nucleotides match TRBD2. The J segment lost 4 bases and the V segment lost 4 bases, leaving 4 bases of the junction unmatched. The CDR3 loop spans 15 amino acids. Germline V gives CDR1 MNHNS, CDR2 SASEGT. The DNA for the CDR3 is TGTGCCAGCAGTGTCTTAGCGGGAGCCACCGGGGAGCTGTTTTTT. It encodes CASSVLAGATGELFF.

V gene TRBV6-1 combines with J gene TRBJ2-1; 7 bases fit TRBD1. CDR1 MNHNS and CDR2 SASEGT come from the germline V gene. The CDR3 runs 14 residues. V was pared by 5 bases and J by 10 bases, with 11 bases of the junction left unmatched. CDR3 in amino acids: CASSRPRTGVEQFF. The CDR3 coding sequence is TGTGCCAGCAGTCGTCCACGAACAGGGGTAGAGCAGTTCTTC.

The V and J genes are TRBV12-3 or TRBV12-4 and TRBJ1-5; 7 positions agree with TRBD1. The CDR3 has 16 residues. Unmatched junction bases numbered 13, after V lost 5 bases and J lost 6 bases. In DNA form, the CDR3 reads TGTGCCAGCAGTCCTCAGGGGGGGAATTCTGGTCAGCCCCAGCATTTT. Its protein product is CASSPQGGNSGQPQHF.

The V call is TRBV18, the J call TRBJ2-3, with TRBD1 matching 7 bases. CDR1 and CDR2 from the germline V gene are KGHSH and LQKENI. The J segment lost 4 bases and the V segment lost 6 bases, leaving 10 bases of the junction unmatched. This CDR3 contains 15 residues. In DNA form, the CDR3 reads TGTGCCAGCTCGCGTACCCCGACAGGGCCAGATACGCAGTATTTT. It is translated as CASSRTPTGPDTQYF.

A few counts support this clonotype. The chain combines TRBV24-1 with TRBJ2-3; 7 nucleotides agree with TRBD2. Per germline, CDR1 KGHDR and CDR2 SFDVKD. Losses at the gene ends were 9 bases for V and 1 base for J; bases not matched to a gene: 6. This CDR3 region has 14 residues. CDR3 coding DNA: TGTGCCACCTCGGGACTATATCGCACAGATACGCAGTATTTT. Encoded protein: CATSGLYRTDTQYF.

This chain uses TRBV11-2 with TRBJ2-7; unclear D gene. This CDR3 is built from 15 residues. V was pared by 1 base and J by 2 bases, with 12 bases between. CDR1 SGHAT and CDR2 FQNNGV come from the germline V gene. The CDR3 nucleotides are TGTGCCAGCAGCTTAGTAGGCATACCAACCTACGAGCAGTACGTC. It encodes CASSLVGIPTYEQYV.

The chain joins TRBV5-6 to TRBJ2-7; 7 nucleotides align to TRBD1. CDR1 and CDR2 from the germline V gene are SGHDT and YYEEEE. This CDR3 contains 15 residues. The junction had 5 bases not matched to a gene; V was cut back by 2 bases and J by 0 bases. As DNA, the CDR3 is TGTGCCAGCAGCTTAACGGGACAGCCCTCCTACGAGCAGTACTTC. It encodes CASSLTGQPSYEQYF. Full variable domain (remainder filled in from reference TRBV5-6 and TRBJ2-7): DAGVTQSPTHLIKTRGQQVTLRCSPKSGHDTVSWYQQALGQGPQFIFQYYEEEERQRGNFPDRFSGHQFPNYSSELNVNALLLGDSALYLCASSLTGQPSYEQYFGPGTRLTVT.

The rearrangement uses TRBV28 and TRBJ2-1; 7 nucleotides line up with TRBD2. The CDR3 loop spans 16 amino acids. Trimming took 5 bases from V and 5 from J; bases not matched to a gene: 12. CDR1 is MDHEN, CDR2 SYDVKM, per germline. The CDR3 sequence is CASSLSFGRADNEQFF. Written as DNA, the CDR3 is TGTGCCAGCAGTCTCAGTTTTGGGAGGGCCGACAATGAGCAGTTCTTC.

This clonotype has only one observation. J is TRBJ2-3 and V is TRBV12-3 or TRBV12-4; TRBD2 might be the D (6 bases). The CDR3 extends over 17 amino acids. Deletions cut 3 bases from V and 2 bases from J, with 18 bases between. The CDR3 region has the DNA TGTGCCAGCAGTTTGTTACTAGCCCCTTCCTACACAGATACGCAGTATTTT. Translating gives CASSLLLAPSYTDTQYF.

The CDR3 loop is CASSPQEGRYNEQFF. CDR3 sequence (DNA): TGCGCCAGCAGTCCCCAGGAGGGAAGGTACAATGAGCAGTTCTTC. The V gene is TRBV5-1, the J gene TRBJ2-1; D may be TRBD2 (6 bases). Germline V CDR1 and CDR2: SGHRS, YFSETQ. Trimming shortened V by 5 bases and J by 4 bases, and 16 bases separated the two germline ends. CDR3 length: 15 amino acids.

The sample holds a few counts of this clonotype. The chain is built from TRBV4-1 and TRBJ2-1, with D perhaps TRBD2 (6 bases). The germline CDR1 and CDR2 sequences are MGHRA and YSYEKL. V was shortened by 0 bases and J by 0 bases, with 9 bases between the two germline ends. The CDR3 is 16 residues long. CDR3 bases: TGCGCCAGCAGCCAAGAGGGCGGGACCTCCTACAATGAGCAGTTCTTC. Translation gives CASSQEGGTSYNEQFF.

The V gene is TRBV5-1, the J gene TRBJ2-2; unclear D gene. This CDR3 has 15 amino acids. CDR1 is SGHRS and CDR2 is YFSETQ in the germline V gene. Trimming took 0 bases from V and 6 from J, leaving 12 bases between them. The DNA of the CDR3 is TGCGCCAGCAGCTTGGGGCTAGTGGATGCCGGGGAGCTGTTTTTT. Protein product: CASSLGLVDAGELFF.

The rearrangement uses TRBV5-1 and TRBJ1-1, with unresolved D. CDR3 length: 14 amino acids. From germline, CDR1 is SGHRS and CDR2 YFSETQ. V shed 1 base and J shed 4 bases, with 11 bases lying between them. The CDR3, as DNA: TGCGCCAGCAGCTTGTCCGGTCTCGGCACTGAAGCTTTCTTT. This translates into CASSLSGLGTEAFF.

The chain uses TRBV20-1 and TRBJ2-7, with 12 bases lining up with TRBD2. This CDR3 is built from 14 residues. The germline CDR1 and CDR2 sequences are DFQATT and SNEGSKA (reference sequence). Trimming at V came to 5 bases and at J to 3 bases, leaving 5 bases not matched to a gene. CDR3 bases: TGCAGTGCTTACGGGACTAGCGGGTACTACGAGCAGTACTTC. This encodes CSAYGTSGYYEQYF.